A selection of T cell receptor beta chains follows, all from one sample in a study of cytomegalovirus exposure and HLA in healthy donors. Profiled with immunoSEQ multiplex PCR; TCRdb holds only in-frame clones, not every one. Counted here are 95,000 or so clones, over 70% occurring once; the ten biggest clones make up roughly 5%. Sequenced input: PBMCs. The origin of the receptors is a woman between 40 and 50 years old in good health and CMV-seronegative. Each CDR3 is given with its conserved first and last residue. D genes are given only for firm matches. Size tells how often a clone was seen (once, few, many) or the class of an expanded clone, and some rows leave it out.

v_call	clone_size	d_call	j_call	cdr3_nt	cdr3_aa
TRBV11-2	-	-	TRBJ2-1	TGTGCCAGCAGCAAGCACAGGGTTGGGGATGAGCAGTTCTTC	CASSKHRVGDEQFF
TRBV6-6	-	TRBD1	TRBJ1-3	TGTGCCAGCACCCAACAGGGGAATATAAACACCATATATTTT	CASTQQGNINTIYF
TRBV9	few	-	TRBJ2-5	TGTGCCAGCAGCGTAGCGAGAGCGCAAGAGACCCAGTACTTC	CASSVARAQETQYF
TRBV5-1	-	TRBD2	TRBJ2-3	TGCGCCAGCAGCCCCGGACTAGCGACAGATACGCAGTATTTT	CASSPGLATDTQYF
TRBV7-3	-	-	TRBJ1-5	TGTGCCAGCAGCTCGGCGAGGGTCCAGCATTTT	CASSSARVQHF
TRBV30	-	TRBD1	TRBJ2-7	TGTGCCTGGAGTGTTTGGACAGGGCCCTTCGAGCAGTACTTC	CAWSVWTGPFEQYF
TRBV4-2	-	-	TRBJ1-1	TGTGCCAGCAGCCAAGATCTGGGCCAGACGAACACTGAAGCTTTCTTT	CASSQDLGQTNTEAFF
TRBV5-1	-	TRBD2	TRBJ2-1	TGCGCCAGCAGCTTGAGGACTAGCGGGGGTTACGGGGTCGACAATGAGCAGTTCTTC	CASSLRTSGGYGVDNEQFF
TRBV5-5	few	-	TRBJ2-7	TGTGCCAGCAGTCCCCTTGGCCCCAACGAGCAGTACTTC	CASSPLGPNEQYF
TRBV5-8	-	-	TRBJ1-6	TGTGCCAGCAGCCACGGTAACGCACCCCTCCACTTT	CASSHGNAPLHF
TRBV5-5	-	-	TRBJ2-3	TGTGCCAGCAGCTTGGGCGGGGCTGGCGCAGATACGCAGTATTTT	CASSLGGAGADTQYF
TRBV5-6	-	-	TRBJ1-6	TGTGCCAGCAGCTTGGAGGGGGTAGGTACTTCACCCCTCCACTTT	CASSLEGVGTSPLHF
TRBV10-1	-	TRBD1	TRBJ2-7	TGCGCCAACTTGGACAGGGACGAGCAGTACTTC	CANLDRDEQYF
TRBV19	-	-	TRBJ2-3	TGTGCCAGTAGTCCCCGACAGAGCTTCACAGATACGCAGTATTTT	CASSPRQSFTDTQYF
TRBV10-1	-	-	TRBJ1-5	TGCGCCAGCAGTGAGTCAGGGGATCAGCCCCAGCATTTT	CASSESGDQPQHF
TRBV7-6	-	TRBD1	TRBJ1-1	TGTGCCAGCTGGGACAGGGGCCTGAACACTGAAGCTTTCTTT	CASWDRGLNTEAFF
TRBV5-1	once	-	TRBJ1-2	TGCGCCAGCAGCTTGGGACAGTATAACTATGGCTACACCTTC	CASSLGQYNYGYTF
TRBV11-2	-	TRBD2	TRBJ2-1	TGTGCCAGCAGCTTATCGACTAGCGGGGGCACAGCGTCCTACAATGAGCAGTTCTTC	CASSLSTSGGTASYNEQFF
TRBV7-8	-	TRBD1	TRBJ2-1	TGTGCCAGCAGCCGACGATCACAGGGGAGCTCCTACAATGAGCAGTTCTTC	CASSRRSQGSSYNEQFF
TRBV7-9	-	TRBD2	TRBJ2-2	TGTGCCAGCAGCTTACTACCCGGGGGGGCAACCGGGGAGCTGTTTTTT	CASSLLPGGATGELFF
TRBV4-3	-	TRBD1	TRBJ2-7	TGCGCCAGCAGCCCCGGACAGGGGGCCCCCTACGAGCAGTACTTC	CASSPGQGAPYEQYF
TRBV5-1	-	-	TRBJ2-1	TGCGCCAGCAGCTTGGACCGGGGTAGGTTCTTC	CASSLDRGRFF
TRBV4-1	few	-	TRBJ2-7	TGCGCCAGCAGCCCACAGCAATTGACGAAGGAGGGCGAGCAGTACTTC	CASSPQQLTKEGEQYF
TRBV30	-	TRBD1	TRBJ1-2	TGTGCCTGGGCTCCGTCAGGGGGCTCTGGCTACACCTTC	CAWAPSGGSGYTF
TRBV6-5	-	TRBD1	TRBJ1-1	TGTGCCAGCAGAAGACTGACAGGGCTGGCCACTGAAGCTTTCTTT	CASRRLTGLATEAFF
TRBV29-1	-	TRBD1	TRBJ1-5	TGCAGCGTTGGTGCAGGGGGCACCCAGCCCCAGCATTTT	CSVGAGGTQPQHF
TRBV5-1	-	-	TRBJ2-3	TGCGCCAGCAGTTCAGGACATACCTCAGCGGATACGCAGTATTTT	CASSSGHTSADTQYF
TRBV11-2	-	-	TRBJ2-2	TGTGCCAGCTTTATCGCCGGGGAGCTGTTTTTT	CASFIAGELFF
TRBV5-1	-	TRBD2	TRBJ2-1	TGCGCCAGCAGTTACGTTAGCGGGGGGTCCCCCAATGAGCAGTTCTTC	CASSYVSGGSPNEQFF
TRBV2	few	-	TRBJ2-2	TGTGCCAGCAGTGAGGGGCTCCGGGCCGGGGAGCTGTTTTTT	CASSEGLRAGELFF
TRBV19	-	-	TRBJ2-6	TGTGCCAGTAGTATACCCCAGGTCTCTGGGGCCAACGTCCTGACTTTC	CASSIPQVSGANVLTF
TRBV30	once	-	TRBJ1-5	TGTGCCTGGAGTGTAAGCGGGAATCAGCCCCAGCATTTT	CAWSVSGNQPQHF
TRBV2	-	TRBD1	TRBJ1-2	TGTGCCAGCAGAAAGACAGGGGAAGGGTACACCTTC	CASRKTGEGYTF
TRBV5-4	-	-	TRBJ1-3	TGTGCCAGCACCACCAACAGCTCTGGAAACACCATATATTTT	CASTTNSSGNTIYF
TRBV5-6	-	-	TRBJ2-5	TGTGCCAGCAGCATAGAGGCAGGGGTGTTCGGAGAGACCCAGTACTTC	CASSIEAGVFGETQYF
TRBV25-1	-	TRBD1	TRBJ1-2	TGTGCCAGCAGAGACACCGGGACAGTCTATGGCTACACCTTC	CASRDTGTVYGYTF
TRBV18	once	TRBD1	TRBJ1-3	TGTGCCAGCTCTCAGGCCGGGACAGGGATTATAAATTCTGGAAACACCATATATTTT	CASSQAGTGIINSGNTIYF
TRBV9	-	TRBD1	TRBJ1-2	TGTGCCAGCAGCGTGGGGACAGGGGACTATGGCTACACCTTC	CASSVGTGDYGYTF
TRBV11-3	-	TRBD1	TRBJ2-1	TGTGCCAGCAGCGTCGACCGGGACAGACAGTTCTTC	CASSVDRDRQFF
TRBV18	-	-	TRBJ2-5	TGTGCCAGCTCACGGACAGAGCAAGAGACCCAGTACTTC	CASSRTEQETQYF
TRBV19	once	-	TRBJ1-4	TGTGCCAGTAGCAGGGACTTGGAACTGTTTTTT	CASSRDLELFF
TRBV19	-	-	TRBJ2-2	TGTGCCAGTACCATTTCAGGGGACACCGGGGAGCTGTTTTTT	CASTISGDTGELFF
TRBV10-1	-	-	TRBJ1-5	TGCGCCAGCGCCCCGGGAGGTAGCAATCAGCCCCAGCATTTT	CASAPGGSNQPQHF
TRBV7-2	-	-	TRBJ1-5	TGTGCCAGCAGCTTATTTTTTCCCGGGACACGGGGTTTGTCCCAGCATTTT	CASSLFFPGTRGLSQHF
TRBV6-5	-	-	TRBJ1-2	TGTGCCAGCAGTTACCCCCGGGTAAGATGGCACTACACCTTC	CASSYPRVRWHYTF
TRBV19	-	TRBD1	TRBJ1-5	TGTGCCAGTAGGCCGGGACAGATCTATAGCAATCAGCCCCAGCATTTT	CASRPGQIYSNQPQHF
TRBV9	-	TRBD2	TRBJ2-3	TGTGCCAGCAGCCCCCGTTCCGGGACTAGCGGGGGGGGTCGGACAGATACGCAGTATTTT	CASSPRSGTSGGGRTDTQYF